This T cell receptor beta chain was recovered during a study of blood T cell repertoires in COVID-19. Germline lookup yields CDR1 GTSNPN and CDR2 SVGIG (reference sequence). The CDR3 has 17 residues. After removal of 7 bases from V and 0 bases from J, the junction contained 9 bases not matched to a gene. The authors' processing: The assay estimated nucleated cells by amplifying reference gene primers. Repertoires were generated with immunoSEQ multiplex PCR, while TCRdb's copy carries only in-frame clones and drops some. V, J and clone size were drawn from that table, and D and trimming were deduced from the DNA. The repertoire holds around 69,000 clones, approximately 85% seen once, with approximately 23% in the top ten.

This rearrangement joins TRBV30 to TRBJ2-6; 10 nucleotides align to TRBD1. This sequence was found in a man aged 50 or older with acute or convalescent COVID-19. The sequenced material came from peripheral blood. CDR3 protein: CAFTTGQGSSGANVLTF. The CDR3, as DNA: TGTGCCTTTACTACGGGACAGGGGTCCTCTGGGGCCAACGTCCTGACTTTC.